In its sample, the clone carrying this T cell receptor beta chain was seen many times. These data are taken from a study of early T cells in non-severe SARS-CoV-2 infection. Unique molecular identifiers were added to individual cDNA molecules. TCRdb ran MiXCR on the 5' RACE reads and lists one entry per CDR3 protein. The sample records tens of thousands of distinct CDR3 sequences, roughly 10% being singletons. The CDR3 runs to 13 residues. CDR1 SGHVS and CDR2 FQNEAQ come from the germline V gene. V dropped 5 bases and J dropped 5 bases, with 12 bases sitting between them. The sample was whole blood. The TCR was taken from an adult who was a healthcare worker with PCR-confirmed SARS-CoV-2 infection or an uninfected control (not recorded which). The V and J genes are TRBV7-8 and TRBJ2-5, with D unclear. CDR3 amino acids: CASSPSVRETQYF. CDR3 nucleotide sequence: TGTGCCAGCAGCCCGAGCGTACGGGAGACCCAGTACTTC.